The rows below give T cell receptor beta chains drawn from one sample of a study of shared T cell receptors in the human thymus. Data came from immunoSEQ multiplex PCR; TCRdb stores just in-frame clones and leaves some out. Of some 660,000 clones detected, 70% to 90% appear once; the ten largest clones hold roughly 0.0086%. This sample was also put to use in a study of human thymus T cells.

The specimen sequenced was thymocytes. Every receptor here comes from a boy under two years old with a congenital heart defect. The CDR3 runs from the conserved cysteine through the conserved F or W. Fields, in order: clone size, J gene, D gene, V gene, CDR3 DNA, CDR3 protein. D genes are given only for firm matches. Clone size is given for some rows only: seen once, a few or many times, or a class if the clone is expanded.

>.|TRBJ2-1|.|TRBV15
TGTGCCACCAGCAGAGTAACAGGAACGACAATTATCGACAATGAGCAGTTCTTC
CATSRVTGTTIIDNEQFF
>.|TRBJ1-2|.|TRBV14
TGTGCCAGCAGCCAAGGGTCGGCCCAGGGGATTTTTGGCTACACCTTC
CASSQGSAQGIFGYTF
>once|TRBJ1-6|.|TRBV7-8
TGTGCCAGCAGCTTAGACAGACGGATCTATAATTCACCCCTCCACTTT
CASSLDRRIYNSPLHF
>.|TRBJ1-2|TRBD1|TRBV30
TGTGCCTGGGGAGACGGGACAGTGAAGGGCTACACCTTC
CAWGDGTVKGYTF
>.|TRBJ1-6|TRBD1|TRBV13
TGTGCCAGCAGCTTAGTAAGTGCGAGACAGGGCGATTCACCCCTCCACTTT
CASSLVSARQGDSPLHF
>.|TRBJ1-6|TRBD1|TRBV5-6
TGTGCCAGCAGCTTTTTTGGACAGGGCTCACCCTATAATTCACCCCTCCACTTT
CASSFFGQGSPYNSPLHF
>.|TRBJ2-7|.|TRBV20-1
TGCAGTGCTAGAGGAGGATGGGAGCAGTACTTC
CSARGGWEQYF
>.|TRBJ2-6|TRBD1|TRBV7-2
TGTGCCAGCAGCCCCAGGGGGAATGGGGCCAACGTCCTGACTTTC
CASSPRGNGANVLTF
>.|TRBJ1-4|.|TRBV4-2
TGTGCCAGCAGTCACCGTCGTAGTAATGAAAAACTGTTTTTT
CASSHRRSNEKLFF
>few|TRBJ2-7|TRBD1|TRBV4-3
TGCGCCAGCAGCCAAGATGCGAACAGGGGGCTTTACGAGCAGTACTTC
CASSQDANRGLYEQYF
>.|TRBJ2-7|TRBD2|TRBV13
TGTGCCAGCAGCGCCAGATCTAGCGGGAGTTTTGGGTACGAGCAGTACTTC
CASSARSSGSFGYEQYF
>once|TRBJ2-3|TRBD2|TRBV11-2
TGTGCCAGCAGCCCTTGGACTAGCGGGGGGGATGATGACACAGATACGCAGTATTTT
CASSPWTSGGDDDTDTQYF
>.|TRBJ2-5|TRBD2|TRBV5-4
TGTGCCAGCAGCCGGAGTATAGCGGGAGGTTTTCAAGAGACCCAGTACTTC
CASSRSIAGGFQETQYF
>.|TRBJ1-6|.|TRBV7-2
TGTGCCAGCAGCTTAGTTTCCAGATCACCCCTCCACTTT
CASSLVSRSPLHF
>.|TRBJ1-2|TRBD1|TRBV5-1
TGCGCCAGCAGCCTACTGACAGGGCCTAACTATGGCTACACCTTC
CASSLLTGPNYGYTF
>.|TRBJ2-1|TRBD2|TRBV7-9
TGTGCCAGCAGCCCCAGACTGGCGGGGGGCGGGGAGCAGTTCTTC
CASSPRLAGGGEQFF
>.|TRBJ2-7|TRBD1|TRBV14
TGTGCCAGCAGCCATCCGGGACAGGGTAGTAACGAGCAGTACTTC
CASSHPGQGSNEQYF
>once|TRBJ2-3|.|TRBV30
TGTGCCTGGAGTGTACTAAGTAATTGGATAGCCCGGGGATGGGGTACGCAGTATTTT
CAWSVLSNWIARGWGTQYF
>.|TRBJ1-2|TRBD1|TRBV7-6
TGTGCCAGCAGCTCCGACAGGGTAGCTAACTATGGCTACACCTTC
CASSSDRVANYGYTF
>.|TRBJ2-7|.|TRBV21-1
TGTGCCAGCAGCAAAGTGGACAGGGGGCCCCGCGAGCAGTACTTC
CASSKVDRGPREQYF
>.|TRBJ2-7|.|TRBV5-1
TGCGCCAGCAGCGATTCTAGGGGGTCCTACGAGCAGTACTTC
CASSDSRGSYEQYF
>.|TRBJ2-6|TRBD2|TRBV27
TGTGCCAGCAGTTTATCGAGGCTAGCGGGTAGCTCTGGGGCCAACGTCCTGACTTTC
CASSLSRLAGSSGANVLTF
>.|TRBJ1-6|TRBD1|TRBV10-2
TGCGCCAGCAGAACTCTATGGACAGGGCGTTCCCCCCTCCACTTT
CASRTLWTGRSPLHF
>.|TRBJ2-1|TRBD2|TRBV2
TGTGCCAGCAGTGAGGGGACTAGTGAGTTCGCGGGTGAGCAGTTCTTC
CASSEGTSEFAGEQFF